This TCR beta chain was obtained from a study of CD8 T cells in ankylosing spondylitis. General study findings and limits: Matched ankylosing spondylitis synovial fluid reportedly showed significant enrichment of disease-linked clones. CD8+ by phenotype, disease-linked clones were relatively rare in peripheral blood.

By quantitative 5'-RACE with molecular barcodes, the TCR beta libraries were made. Via MiXCR, TCRdb re-called the 5' RACE reads, giving one row per CDR3 protein. The profile shows approximately 100,000 distinct CDR3 sequences, roughly 8% of them singletons. This clonotype was seen many times. As yet, its antigen is unknown. Germline CDR1 is SGHRS and CDR2 is YFSETQ. V was shortened by 2 bases and J by 4 bases, with 9 bases between the two germline ends. This CDR3 has 13 residues. The chain links TRBV5-1 to TRBJ1-2; no clear D. This TCR was sampled from a male donor with ankylosing spondylitis or in good health (not recorded which). Material: blood, either unsorted or a sorted T cell fraction (not recorded which). CDR3 in amino acids: CASSFSGIYGYTF. The CDR3 DNA reads as TGCGCCAGCAGCTTTTCTGGGATCTATGGCTACACCTTC. The complete variable domain, with remaining parts taken from reference TRBV5-1 and TRBJ1-2, reads KAGVTQTPRYLIKTRGQQVTLSCSPISGHRSVSWYQQTPGQGLQFLFEYFSETQRNKGNFPGRFSGRQFSNSRSEMNVSTLELGDSALYLCASSFSGIYGYTFGSGTRLTVV.